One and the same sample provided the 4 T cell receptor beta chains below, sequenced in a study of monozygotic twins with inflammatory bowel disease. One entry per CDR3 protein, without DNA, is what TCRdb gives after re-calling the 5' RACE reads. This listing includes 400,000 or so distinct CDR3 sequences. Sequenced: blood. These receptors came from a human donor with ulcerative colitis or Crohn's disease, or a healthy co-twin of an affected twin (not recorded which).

The CDR3 is CSASQAGGSSHNEQFF. The rearrangement joins TRBV20-1 to TRBJ2-1; the TCRdb call, TRBD1, lacks DNA for checking. Germline CDR1 and CDR2: DFQATT and SNEGSKA (reference sequence). CDR3 size: 16 residues.

CDR3 protein: CASSLPVREQETQYF. This sequence joins TRBV7-9 and TRBJ2-5. This CDR3 is 15 amino acids long. The germline gives CDR1 SEHNR, CDR2 FQNEAQ (reference sequence).

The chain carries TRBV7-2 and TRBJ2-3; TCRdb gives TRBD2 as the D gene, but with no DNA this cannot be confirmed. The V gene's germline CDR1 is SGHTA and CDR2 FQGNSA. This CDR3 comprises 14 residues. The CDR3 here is CASRLFSGTDTQYF.

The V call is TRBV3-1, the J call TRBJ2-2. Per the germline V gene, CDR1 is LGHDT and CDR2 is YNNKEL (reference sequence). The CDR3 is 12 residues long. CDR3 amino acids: CASSLDLGELFF.